The 11 T cell receptor beta chains given below trace back to one sample, sequenced in a study of cytomegalovirus exposure and HLA in healthy donors. Primers for the PCR totalled 60 Vbeta and 13 Jbeta. Some clones are missing from TCRdb's copy, which holds only in-frame ones; the method was immunoSEQ multiplex PCR. The sample holds about 120,000 clones, 76% seen once. Material for sequencing was PBMCs. The receptors come from a man aged 30 to 39 in good health and CMV-seropositive.

The rearrangement links TRBV10-3 to TRBJ2-7; 7 bases match TRBD1. CDR3 length equals 12 residues. The V gene end was trimmed by 6 bases and the J gene end by 3 bases; junction bases not matched to a gene: 2. From germline, CDR1 is ENHRY and CDR2 SYGVKD. The CDR3 nucleotides are TGTGCCATCAGCACAGGGGTCTACGAGCAGTACTTC. It encodes CAISTGVYEQYF.

The chain recombines TRBV30 with TRBJ1-2; no clear D gene. This CDR3 is built from 13 residues. V was shortened by 3 bases and J by 3 bases, with 11 bases between the two germline ends. From germline, CDR1 is GTSNPN and CDR2 SVGIG (reference sequence). The CDR3 loop is CAWSLQVDYGYTF. CDR3 nucleotides: TGTGCCTGGAGCTTGCAGGTTGACTATGGCTACACCTTC.

The V gene is TRBV28, the J gene TRBJ1-2; TRBD1 might be the D (5 bases). In germline, CDR1 is MDHEN, CDR2 SYDVKM. The CDR3 is 20 residues long. The V gene lost 0 bases and the J gene lost 2 bases, with 25 bases spanning the gap. CDR3 in amino acids: CASSLWVPWQGPSLNYGYTF. In DNA form, the CDR3 reads TGTGCCAGCAGTTTATGGGTTCCTTGGCAGGGCCCTTCGCTAAACTATGGCTACACCTTC.

The rearrangement links TRBV19 to TRBJ2-7; D is ambiguous. Germline loops: CDR1 LNHDA, CDR2 SQIVND (reference sequence). V lost 6 bases and J 1 base, leaving 4 bases between the germline ends. The CDR3 sequence is 11 residues long. CDR3 sequence (DNA): TGTGCCAGTAGCAATTCCTACGAGCAGTACTTC. Amino acids: CASSNSYEQYF.

The CDR3 protein is CASKNWEGNTEAFF. The CDR3 DNA is TGTGCCAGCAAAAACTGGGAGGGGAACACTGAAGCTTTCTTT. This sequence joins TRBV6-6 and TRBJ1-1; D gene unclear. Germline V gene sequence: CDR1 MNHNY, CDR2 SVGAGI (reference sequence). V was pared by 7 bases and J by 1 base, with 13 bases between. The CDR3 has 14 residues.

The CDR3 nucleotides are TGTGCCAGCAGCCCGTTTAGGGGGTGGGAGAGCTCTGGGGCCAACGTCCTGACTTTC. It specifies CASSPFRGWESSGANVLTF. This chain links TRBV27 with TRBJ2-6, with D maybe TRBD1 (6 bases). The CDR3 contains 19 residues. The V and J ends lost 6 bases and 0 bases respectively, with 21 bases between them. CDR1 and CDR2 (germline): MNHEY, SMNVEV (reference sequence).

The V gene is TRBV7-2, the J gene TRBJ2-7; a weak D match, TRBD1 (6 bases). Germline V gene data show CDR1 as SGHTA and CDR2 as FQGNSA. The CDR3 is 13 residues long. The V gene lost 7 bases and the J gene lost 2 bases, with 12 bases spanning the gap. CDR3: CASTYGQPYEQYF. The DNA of the CDR3 is TGTGCCAGCACCTACGGACAGCCCTACGAGCAGTACTTC. The entire variable domain, with the rest obtained from reference TRBV7-2 and TRBJ2-7, is as follows: GAGVSQSPSNKVTEKGKDVELRCDPISGHTALYWYRQSLGQGLEFLIYFQGNSAPDKSGLPSDRFSAERTGGSVSTLTIQRTQQEDSAVYLCASTYGQPYEQYFGPGTRLTVT.

V and J are TRBV20-1 and TRBJ2-7; D possibly corresponds to TRBD2 (5 bases). The CDR3 has 11 amino acids. Trimming removed 0 bases at V and 8 bases at J, with 8 bases between. The germline gives CDR1 DFQATT, CDR2 SNEGSKA (reference sequence). CDR3 in DNA: TGCAGTGCTAGAGAAGAGGGTAAGCAGTACTTC. It is translated as CSAREEGKQYF.

This clone was seen a single time. This chain joins TRBV9 and TRBJ1-2, with 11 bases that match TRBD1. In germline, CDR1 is SGDLS, CDR2 YYNGEE. The length of the CDR3 is 17 residues. Losses at the gene ends were 1 base for V and 0 bases for J; bases not matched to a gene: 5. The CDR3 is CASSVSGQGASNYGYTF. DNA for the CDR3: TGTGCCAGCAGCGTAAGCGGACAGGGGGCTTCTAACTATGGCTACACCTTC. The full variable domain, completed using reference TRBV9 and TRBJ1-2, is DSGVTQTPKHLITATGQRVTLRCSPRSGDLSVYWYQQSLDQGLQFLIQYYNGEERAKGNILERFSAQQFPDLHSELNLSSLELGDSALYFCASSVSGQGASNYGYTFGSGTRLTVV.

The chain carries TRBV21-1 and TRBJ2-7; the table's TRBD2 call for D was not verified on the DNA. TRBV21-1 is designated a pseudogene. The CDR3 length is 16 residues. CDR3 DNA sequence: TGTGCCAGCAGCGAACGGGTTAGGGGGGGCCACTACGAGCAGTACTTC. Translation gives CASSERVRGGHYEQYF.

About this clone itself: Other DNA sequences of this sample code for an identical CDR3. The rearrangement joins TRBV6-5 to TRBJ1-5; 8 nucleotides match TRBD1. Germline CDR1 MNHEY, CDR2 SVGAGI. The CDR3 length is 14 residues. The V gene end was trimmed by 6 bases and the J gene end by 5 bases; junction bases not matched to a gene: 6. CDR3 sequence reads: CASSSGQGDQPQHF. Written as DNA, the CDR3 is TGTGCCAGCAGCTCAGGACAGGGTGATCAGCCCCAGCATTTT.